The clone carrying this T cell receptor beta chain was counted only a few times. Its target is not known. Germline CDR1 is SGHTA and CDR2 is FQGNSA. The V gene lost 5 bases and the J gene lost 3 bases, with 13 bases spanning the gap. The CDR3 spans 14 residues. The data were obtained in a study of CD8 T cell repertoires and HIV-1 epitope variants. Study in general: Separate wells received one of Twenty-five Gag or Nef variant peptides.

Sequenced by immunoSEQ multiplex PCR; TCRdb stores in-frame clones only, minus some. The sample has approximately 2,500 clones; about 65% are singletons. Findings and caveats of the study: This assay reports beta chains of antigen-expanded cells, not T cell function. About 10 antigen-specific TCR beta clonotypes were found; roughly six seemed cross-reactive to variants.

The chain has TRBV7-2 and TRBJ2-5, with D tentatively TRBD1 (8 bases). The receptor comes from a male donor with HIV. Sequenced sample: cultured CD8+ T cells derived from PBMCs. DNA of the CDR3: TGTGCCAGCAGCGTAACAGGGGGGGAAGAGACCCAGTACTTC. Translation gives CASSVTGGEETQYF.